The 21 T cell receptor beta chains below come from one sample, sequenced in a study of blood T cells in healthy people across ages. Together with a sample-barcoded 5' primer, a J-beta primer mix was included in a second PCR lasting about 7 to 12 cycles. Via MiXCR, TCRdb re-called the 5' RACE reads, giving one row per CDR3 protein. The sample lists approximately 400,000 distinct CDR3 sequences, roughly half occurring once. The source material was blood. These receptors all come from a man aged 55 to 70 in good health.

This clonotype was counted at least ten times. This chain links TRBV6-4 with TRBJ2-7; 9 bases align to TRBD2. The CDR3 has 15 amino acids. CDR1 and CDR2 from the germline V gene are MRHNA and SNTAGT. V gave up 3 bases and J gave up 7 bases; unmatched junction bases: 10. This CDR3 is CASSDLAGSDNEQYF. The CDR3 bases are TGTGCCAGCAGTGATCTAGCGGGGTCAGACAATGAGCAGTACTTC.

The chain is built from TRBV12-3 or TRBV12-4 and TRBJ2-5; 11 nucleotides align to TRBD1. Unmatched junction bases numbered 9, after V lost 7 bases and J lost 5 bases. The CDR3 sequence is 15 residues long. The DNA of the CDR3 is TGTGCCAGCAAAAGGGACAGGGGGTTTTTGGAGACCCAGTACTTC. Translation gives CASKRDRGFLETQYF.

This clonotype has a single count. V gene TRBV12-5 combines with J gene TRBJ2-1; a weak D match, TRBD1 (6 bases). Germline CDR1 is LGHNT and CDR2 is FRNRAP. The V end was cut by 5 bases, the J end by 4 bases, with 15 bases between. The CDR3 covers 15 residues. The chain's CDR3 is CASGPDRTAYNEQFF. CDR3 DNA: TGTGCTAGTGGTCCCGACAGGACAGCATACAATGAGCAGTTCTTC. Drawing the rest from reference TRBV12-5 and TRBJ2-1, the complete variable domain is DARVTQTPRHKVTEMGQEVTMRCQPILGHNTVFWYRQTMMQGLELLAYFRNRAPLDDSGMPKDRFSAEMPDATLATLKIQPSEPRDSAVYFCASGPDRTAYNEQFFGPGTRLTVL.

The DNA for the CDR3 is TGCAGCGTTGAGGTAGGCTCCTACGAGCAGTACTTC. It is translated as CSVEVGSYEQYF. This chain joins TRBV29-1 and TRBJ2-7; D not certain. Trimming took 3 bases from V and 0 from J, leaving 6 bases between them. Germline V gene data show CDR1 as SQVTM and CDR2 as ANQGSEA. This CDR3 region has 12 residues.

This clonotype was detected only once. J is TRBJ1-1 and V is TRBV6-2 or TRBV6-3; D ambiguous. The CDR3 runs to 14 residues. Germline V gene sequence: CDR1 MNHEY, CDR2 SVGEGT. Trimming cost V 7 bases and J 1 base, with 13 bases left between them. This chain's CDR3 is CASKVTGPNTEAFF. CDR3 DNA sequence: TGTGCCAGCAAGGTGACTGGCCCGAACACTGAAGCTTTCTTT.

The genes are TRBV7-8 and TRBJ2-7; no reliable D call. The CDR3 is 14 amino acids. Trimming cost V 5 bases and J 3 bases, with 14 bases left between them. The germline CDR1 and CDR2 sequences are SGHVS and FQNEAQ. Here the CDR3 DNA reads TGTGCCAGCAGCCACCTACTCTACAACTACGAGCAGTACTTC. It translates to CASSHLLYNYEQYF.

The V and J genes are TRBV7-6 and TRBJ2-5; 9 positions agree with TRBD2. Germline V gene lookup returns CDR1 SGHVS and CDR2 FNYEAQ. The V segment lost 1 base and the J segment 5 bases; nucleotides outside the gene matches: 8. The CDR3 is 16 residues long. The CDR3 spells CASSLGPGLASETQYF. The CDR3 DNA follows: TGTGCCAGCAGCTTAGGGCCGGGACTAGCATCGGAGACCCAGTACTTC.

Concerning this clonotype itself: This clone may be a read error of a much larger clone one base away. V gene TRBV10-3 combines with J gene TRBJ2-5; D is possibly TRBD1 or TRBD2 (5 bases each). V lost 3 bases and J lost 2, with 19 bases in between. CDR1 and CDR2 (germline): ENHRY, SYGVKD. The CDR3 contains 17 residues. This chain's CDR3 is CAISEAAGARGQETQYF. In DNA, the CDR3 is TGTGCCATCAGTGAAGCCGCCGGGGCCCGAGGGCAAGAGACCCAGTACTTC.

V usage is TRBV11-2 and J usage is TRBJ2-1, with D maybe TRBD1 (5 bases). Looked up from germline, CDR1 is SGHAT and CDR2 is FQNNGV. The CDR3 is 17 residues long. V was shortened by 5 bases and J by 9 bases, with 26 bases between the two germline ends. CDR3 bases: TGTGCCAGCAGCGTTACAGGAGTGGGCCGGACGGTTGGTGAGCAGTTCTTC. Translation: CASSVTGVGRTVGEQFF.

The chain joins TRBV12-3 or TRBV12-4 to TRBJ2-7; no reliable D call. The CDR3 is made up of 14 amino acids. V lost 3 bases and J lost 5, with 14 bases in between. The chain's CDR3 is CASSFSFGQNEQYF. In DNA, the CDR3 is TGTGCCAGCAGTTTTTCGTTTGGGCAGAACGAGCAGTACTTC.

There are many counts of this clonotype. The chain employs TRBV7-2 and TRBJ2-1; 9 bases fit TRBD2. The CDR3 contains 17 residues. Losses at the gene ends were 1 base for V and 4 bases for J; bases not matched to a gene: 8. From germline, CDR1 is SGHTA and CDR2 FQGNSA. The CDR3 coding sequence is TGTGCCAGCAGCTTAGGGGGTAGCGGGAGAAGGTACAATGAGCAGTTCTTC. Translation gives CASSLGGSGRRYNEQFF.

V usage is TRBV4-1 and J usage is TRBJ2-1; TRBD2 might be the D (5 bases). The V end lost 0 bases, the J end lost 15 bases, and 12 bases lay between the germline ends. Germline V gene lookup returns CDR1 MGHRA and CDR2 YSYEKL. The CDR3 consists of 12 residues. The CDR3 DNA is TGCGCCAGCAGCCAAGACACTAGATCGCCGTTCTTC. This codes for CASSQDTRSPFF.

The chain combines TRBV5-5 with TRBJ1-2, with a possible D match to TRBD1 (5 bases). The CDR3 totals 15 residues. Germline CDR1 is SGHKS and CDR2 is YYEKEE (reference sequence). Between the trimmed V and J ends, which lost 3 bases and 4 bases, there was a span of 16 bases. The CDR3 spells CASSSGPSFGYGYTF. The CDR3 region has the DNA TGTGCCAGCAGCTCAGGGCCAAGTTTCGGCTATGGCTACACCTTC.

The chain combines TRBV6-2 or TRBV6-3 with TRBJ1-1; D possibly corresponds to TRBD1 (5 bases). The CDR3 contains 14 residues. Germline CDR1 is MNHEY and CDR2 is SVGEGT. Trimming stripped 5 bases from V and 0 bases from J, with 10 bases between. CDR3 sequence reads: CASSQGRMNTEAFF. Here the CDR3 DNA reads TGTGCCAGCAGTCAGGGACGGATGAACACTGAAGCTTTCTTT.

This sequence joins TRBV6-2 or TRBV6-3 and TRBJ2-5, with TRBD2 matching 10 bases. The CDR3 is 16 residues long. Germline V gene sequence: CDR1 MNHEY, CDR2 SVGEGT. With 8 bases clipped from V and 7 bases from J, the junction kept 16 bases outside the gene matches. The CDR3 DNA follows: TGTGCCAGCTCCTTGAAGGCTAGCGGGGGCCGGGGGACCCAGTACTTC. The encoded protein is CASSLKASGGRGTQYF.

This clonotype was detected only a few times. The chain joins TRBV29-1 to TRBJ1-1, with 8 bases matching TRBD1. This CDR3 is 15 amino acids long. Germline trimming cut 3 bases from V and 2 bases from J; bases unmatched to any gene: 8. Germline V gene data show CDR1 as SQVTM and CDR2 as ANQGSEA. Written as DNA, the CDR3 is TGCAGCGTTGACCCCGTGGACAGGGCTAACACTGAAGCTTTCTTT. Its protein is CSVDPVDRANTEAFF.

The chain combines TRBV20-1 with TRBJ2-7; TRBD1 might be the D (7 bases). V lost 5 bases and J lost 0, with 17 bases in between. This CDR3 has 15 amino acids. Germline-derived CDR1 and CDR2 are DFQATT and SNEGSKA (reference sequence). This CDR3 reads CSAPRAGGSSYEQYF. CDR3 coding DNA: TGCAGTGCTCCCCGAGCAGGGGGGAGCTCCTACGAGCAGTACTTC.

This clonotype was picked up a small number of times. This chain joins TRBV12-3 or TRBV12-4 and TRBJ2-3; no reliable D call. There are 13 residues in the CDR3. V lost 1 base to trimming and J lost 1 base, with 3 bases between them. CDR3 sequence: CASSLDGTDTQYF. The CDR3 DNA is TGTGCCAGCAGTTTAGATGGCACAGATACGCAGTATTTT.

The chain recombines TRBV3-1 with TRBJ2-7; D not resolved. CDR3 length equals 11 residues. CDR1 and CDR2 (germline): LGHDT, YNNKEL (reference sequence). V was clipped by 8 bases and J by 0 bases, with 5 bases between them. CDR3 in amino acids: CASENSYEQYF. The CDR3 DNA sequence: TGTGCCAGCGAAAACTCCTACGAGCAGTACTTC.

The J gene is TRBJ2-1, the V gene TRBV29-1; no clear D. Germline CDR1 reads SQVTM; CDR2 reads ANQGSEA. V lost 7 bases to trimming and J lost 6 bases, with 4 bases between them. The length of the CDR3 is 9 residues. In DNA form, the CDR3 reads TGCAGCGCTGCCAATGAGCAGTTCTTC. Its translation is CSAANEQFF.

The rearrangement joins TRBV29-1 to TRBJ2-5; 7 positions match TRBD1. The CDR3 is 13 amino acids. V gave up 4 bases and J gave up 2 bases; unmatched junction bases: 4. Germline loops: CDR1 SQVTM, CDR2 ANQGSEA. CDR3 coding DNA: TGCAGCGTTGCCGGGACAGCACAAGAGACCCAGTACTTC. It translates to CSVAGTAQETQYF. Variable domain in full (rest from reference TRBV29-1 and TRBJ2-5): SAVISQKPSRDICQRGTSLTIQCQVDSQVTMMFWYRQQPGQSLTLIATANQGSEATYESGFVIDKFPISRPNLTFSTLTVSNMSPEDSSIYLCSVAGTAQETQYFGPGTRLLVL.